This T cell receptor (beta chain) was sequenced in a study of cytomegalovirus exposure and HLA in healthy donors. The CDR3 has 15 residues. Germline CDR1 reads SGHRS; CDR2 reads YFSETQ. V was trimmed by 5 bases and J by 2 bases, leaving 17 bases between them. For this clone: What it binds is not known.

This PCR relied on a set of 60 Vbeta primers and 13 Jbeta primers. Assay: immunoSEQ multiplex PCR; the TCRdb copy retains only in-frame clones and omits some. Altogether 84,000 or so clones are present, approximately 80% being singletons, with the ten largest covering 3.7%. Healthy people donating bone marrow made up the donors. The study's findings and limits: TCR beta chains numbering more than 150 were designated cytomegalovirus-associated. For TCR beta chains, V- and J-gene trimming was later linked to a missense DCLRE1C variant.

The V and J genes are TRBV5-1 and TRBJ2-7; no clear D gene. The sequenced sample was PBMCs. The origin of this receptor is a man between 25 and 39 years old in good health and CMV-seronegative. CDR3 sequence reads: CASRSSPTPTYEQYF. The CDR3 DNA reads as TGCGCCAGCAGATCTTCCCCTACCCCCACCTACGAGCAGTACTTC. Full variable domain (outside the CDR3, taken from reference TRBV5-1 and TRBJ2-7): KAGVTQTPRYLIKTRGQQVTLSCSPISGHRSVSWYQQTPGQGLQFLFEYFSETQRNKGNFPGRFSGRQFSNSRSEMNVSTLELGDSALYLCASRSSPTPTYEQYFGPGTRLTVT.